This T cell receptor (beta chain) was captured by sequencing in a study of blood T cell repertoires in COVID-19. Study as a whole: Specimens from acute and convalescent COVID-19 originated in the United States, Italy and Spain.

Seattle researchers signed up patients amid active infection and tracked them longitudinally. Authors' analysis steps: Amplification with reference gene primers provided the estimates of nucleated cell counts. TCRdb's table, derived via immunoSEQ multiplex PCR, lists solely in-frame clones and lacks some. That table gives V, J and clone size, and the DNA gave D and trimming. This repertoire shows 400,000 or so clones, 89% found once; its top ten account for roughly 1.5%. Germline V gives CDR1 MNHEY, CDR2 SMNVEV (reference sequence). CDR3 length: 14 residues. V lost 5 bases and J 0 bases, leaving 11 bases between the germline ends. This clone was picked up one time.

Source material: peripheral blood. This chain joins TRBV27 and TRBJ2-7; D not certain. The receptor comes from a woman in her thirties or forties with COVID-19, enrolled during active disease. CDR3 DNA: TGTGCCAGCAGTCCCTTCCGAGGCTCCTACGAGCAGTACTTC. It specifies CASSPFRGSYEQYF.